The sequence of this TCR beta chain was determined in a study of blood T cell repertoires in COVID-19. Looking at the study overall: The cDNA or gDNA used as material had been derived from T cells, B-cell-depleted T cells, or PBMCs.

CDR3 length: 16 residues. CDR1 and CDR2 from the germline V gene are WSHSY and SAAADI. The V gene end was trimmed by 7 bases and the J gene end by 5 bases; junction bases not matched to a gene: 16. This table comes from immunoSEQ multiplex PCR, and its TCRdb copy is limited to in-frame clones, with some not included. The table has about 150,000 clones, 80% to 90% seen once. Specimen: peripheral blood. The sequence was obtained from a woman in her 70s who had recovered from COVID-19. The genes are TRBV10-2 and TRBJ2-5; 7 nucleotides match TRBD2. The CDR3 region is CASTRSHSGGWETQYF. DNA of the CDR3: TGCGCCAGCACCCGTAGCCACTCCGGGGGGTGGGAGACCCAGTACTTC.